This entry is about one T cell receptor beta chain. Antigen: not known. This sample was taken from a study of shared clonotypes between healthy human individuals. Study summary: Researchers assigned three CD4 naive, three CD4 memory, two CD8 naive and one CD8 memory plate to each donor.

Study results and caveats: Memory subsets generally showed lower estimated richness than naive subsets.

Execution of the assay was at deep level. The input for sorted-subset replicate PCRs was 150 to 200 ng DNA, around 27,000 T cell genomes. Sequencing was performed with immunoSEQ multiplex PCR; in TCRdb, only in-frame clones are kept and a portion is missing. The repertoire holds under 2,500,000 clones, with approximately 94% as singletons. This TCR was recovered from a man younger than 35 in good health. Sequencing was carried out using naive CD4+ T cells sorted from blood. Specified subset: CD45RA+ positively selected.

CDR3 loop: CASRGVGRIGEKLFF. The DNA for the CDR3 is TGCGCCAGCAGAGGTGTCGGCAGGATAGGGGAAAAACTGTTTTTT. The gene calls are TRBV10-2 and TRBJ1-4; D gene uncertain. V lost 6 bases to trimming and J lost 8 bases, with 19 bases between them. This CDR3 is built from 15 residues. The germline V gene encodes CDR1 WSHSY and CDR2 SAAADI.